A selection of T cell receptor beta chains follows, all from one sample in a study of T cells in Graves' hyperthyroidism and ophthalmopathy. Each CDR3 protein is one row after TCRdb ran MiXCR on the multiplex PCR reads. The repertoire holds under 300,000 distinct CDR3 sequences, with roughly 15% as singletons. The source material was blood. The receptors derive from a middle-aged woman with Graves' hyperthyroidism. Both conserved end residues are part of each CDR3. Each record gives: J gene, D gene, clone size, V gene, CDR3 protein, CDR3 DNA. D genes are given only for firm matches. Clone size, where shown, is once, few, many, or a class for clones that have expanded.

TRBJ2-3	NA	few	TRBV18	CASSPWDSPSTDTQYF	TGTGCCAGCTCACCGTGGGACTCCCCAAGCACAGATACGCAGTATTTT
TRBJ2-5	TRBD2	many	TRBV7-9	CASRSGRAEETQYF	TGTGCCAGCCGGTCCGGGAGGGCCGAGGAGACCCAGTACTTC
TRBJ1-2	TRBD1	many	TRBV2	CASRGERTGGGYTF	TGTGCCAGCAGGGGGGAGAGAACAGGGGGTGGCTACACCTTC
TRBJ2-3	TRBD2	many	TRBV3-1	CASSQGGRNADTQYF	TGTGCCAGCAGCCAAGGCGGGAGGAACGCAGATACGCAGTATTTT
TRBJ2-7	NA	many	TRBV29-1	CSVWQLTYEQYF	TGCAGCGTTTGGCAGCTGACCTACGAGCAGTACTTC
TRBJ1-2	NA	many	TRBV6-5	CASSYYGGPYGYTF	TGTGCCAGCAGTTACTACGGGGGTCCCTATGGCTACACCTTC
TRBJ2-1	TRBD2	few	TRBV20-1	CSPTSGNEQFF	TGCAGTCCGACTAGCGGCAATGAGCAGTTCTTC
TRBJ2-7	NA	once	TRBV27	CASSWGGNPREQYF	TGTGCCAGCAGTTGGGGCGGCAACCCTCGCGAGCAGTACTTC
TRBJ2-1	NA	many	TRBV12-3/TRBV12-4	CASSFGQREQFF	TGTGCCAGCAGTTTTGGGCAGCGGGAGCAGTTCTTC
TRBJ2-7	NA	many	TRBV28	CASIKERDRRWLDYEQYF	TGTGCCAGCATCAAAGAGCGGGACAGACGATGGCTGGACTACGAGCAGTACTTC
TRBJ2-3	NA	NA	TRBV5-6	CASSVGLQGHTQYF	TGTGCCAGCAGCGTAGGCTTACAGGGTCATACGCAGTATTTT
TRBJ2-5	NA	many	TRBV20-1	CSARGPERQETQYF	TGCAGTGCTAGGGGCCCTGAGCGGCAAGAGACCCAGTACTTC
TRBJ1-2	NA	many	TRBV2	CASGGQFYGYTF	TGTGCCAGCGGTGGACAGTTCTATGGCTACACCTTC
TRBJ1-5	NA	NA	TRBV19	CASTPSQGYGNQPQHF	TGTGCCAGTACTCCATCACAGGGATACGGCAATCAGCCCCAGCATTTT
TRBJ1-2	NA	many	TRBV6-6	CASSYDATEGYTF	TGTGCCAGCAGTTACGATGCGACAGAGGGCTACACCTTC
TRBJ1-5	NA	NA	TRBV6-1	CPSRVGVEGVIPQHF	TGTCCCAGCAGAGTGGGGGTCGAGGGGGTCATCCCCCAGCATTTT
TRBJ2-2	NA	few	TRBV7-9	CASSPRRERVTRTGELFF	TGTGCCAGCAGCCCGCGGAGGGAGCGGGTGACGAGGACCGGGGAGCTGTTTTTT
TRBJ1-1	TRBD1	many	TRBV2	CASRTGQGNTEAFF	TGTGCCAGCAGAACAGGACAGGGCAACACTGAAGCTTTCTTT
TRBJ2-2	TRBD2	few	TRBV9	CASSVGGLAGDGELFF	TGTGCCAGCAGCGTAGGGGGGCTAGCGGGAGACGGGGAGCTGTTTTTT
TRBJ1-1	NA	NA	TRBV24-1	CATSAADSLGREAFF	TGTGCCACCAGTGCCGCGGACAGCCTTGGGAGGGAAGCTTTCTTT
TRBJ2-2	TRBD2	NA	TRBV28	CASSEASGGTGELFF	TGTGCCAGCAGTGAGGCTAGCGGGGGGACCGGGGAGCTGTTTTTT
TRBJ2-1	NA	NA	TRBV3-1	CASTPDGSGSDEQFF	TGTGCCAGCACCCCTGACGGGAGTGGGAGCGATGAGCAGTTCTTC
TRBJ2-1	NA	many	TRBV24-1	CATSDIYNEQFF	TGTGCCACCAGTGATATCTACAATGAGCAGTTCTTC
TRBJ2-2	NA	NA	TRBV13	CASSQVDMGFLTGELFF	TGTGCCAGCAGCCAAGTAGATATGGGATTTTTGACCGGGGAGCTGTTTTTT
TRBJ2-7	TRBD2	NA	TRBV12-3/TRBV12-4	CASSPQKGLAGVYEQYF	TGTGCCAGCAGTCCCCAAAAGGGACTAGCGGGAGTCTACGAGCAGTACTTC
TRBJ2-3	TRBD2	NA	TRBV9	CASSFSRTSGMGTDTQYF	TGTGCCAGCAGCTTCTCCCGGACTAGCGGGATGGGCACAGATACGCAGTATTTT
TRBJ1-1	TRBD1	NA	TRBV5-6	CASSLGRGLSEAFF	TGTGCCAGCAGCTTGGGCAGGGGGCTCTCTGAAGCTTTCTTT
TRBJ1-2	NA	many	TRBV2	CASRDSLNYGYTF	TGTGCCAGCAGGGACAGCTTAAACTATGGCTACACCTTC
TRBJ2-1	NA	NA	TRBV20-1	CSARGTERSSYNEQFF	TGCAGTGCTAGAGGAACGGAGCGCAGCTCCTACAATGAGCAGTTCTTC
TRBJ1-5	NA	many	TRBV5-1	CASSLEGAVGQPQHF	TGCGCCAGCAGCTTGGAGGGCGCGGTGGGTCAGCCCCAGCATTTT
TRBJ2-5	NA	many	TRBV30	CAWSNGGTQYF	TGTGCCTGGAGTAACGGGGGGACCCAGTACTTC
TRBJ2-3	TRBD2	many	TRBV2	CASSGTSGYTQYF	TGTGCCAGCAGTGGGACTAGCGGTTATACGCAGTATTTT
TRBJ2-1	NA	NA	TRBV20-1	CSASPIGTGDPNEQFF	TGCAGTGCCTCCCCCATCGGGACGGGAGATCCCAATGAGCAGTTCTTC
TRBJ2-4	NA	NA	TRBV6-1	CASSPQDRAKNIQYF	TGTGCCAGCAGTCCCCAAGACAGAGCCAAAAACATTCAGTACTTC
TRBJ2-5	TRBD2	many	TRBV7-2	CASSPGLAGGDGTQYF	TGTGCCAGCAGCCCCGGACTAGCGGGAGGTGATGGGACCCAGTACTTC
TRBJ2-3	NA	many	TRBV20-1	CSAVPSLGRGDTQYF	TGCAGTGCCGTCCCCTCTCTGGGGCGCGGAGATACGCAGTATTTT
TRBJ2-3	TRBD2	many	TRBV28	CASSLLGLAGGTDTQYF	TGTGCCAGCAGTCTCTTGGGACTAGCGGGAGGTACAGATACGCAGTATTTT
TRBJ1-1	NA	many	TRBV6-1	CASRTMNTEAFF	TGTGCCAGCAGGACCATGAACACTGAAGCTTTCTTT
TRBJ2-1	TRBD2	many	TRBV29-1	CSVGLAGAYNEQFF	TGCAGCGTTGGCTTAGCGGGGGCTTACAATGAGCAGTTCTTC
TRBJ2-1	NA	many	TRBV2	CAAAVGGAGGEQFF	TGTGCCGCCGCGGTCGGAGGGGCTGGTGGTGAGCAGTTCTTC
TRBJ2-2	TRBD2	few	TRBV11-3	CASSLGLVETGELFF	TGTGCCAGCAGCCTCGGACTAGTGGAAACCGGGGAGCTGTTTTTT
TRBJ1-3	NA	NA	TRBV7-9	CASSHPGQGGNTIYF	TGTGCCAGCAGCCACCCCGGGCAGGGAGGAAACACCATATATTTT
TRBJ2-7	TRBD2	many	TRBV20-1	CSARGKSGSYEQYF	TGCAGTGCTAGAGGTAAAAGCGGGAGTTACGAGCAGTACTTC
TRBJ2-3	NA	many	TRBV7-9	CASSPGWGHSADTQYF	TGTGCCAGCAGCCCTGGGTGGGGCCATTCAGCAGATACGCAGTATTTT
TRBJ1-4	NA	NA	TRBV5-1	CVSSLQGLNEKLFF	TGCGTCAGCAGCTTGCAGGGGCTTAATGAAAAACTGTTTTTT
TRBJ1-1	NA	many	TRBV12-3/TRBV12-4	CASSLEVGTEAFF	TGTGCCAGCAGTTTGGAGGTTGGGACTGAAGCTTTCTTT
TRBJ2-3	NA	many	TRBV5-5	CASSLEGLKRGRSETDTQYF	TGTGCCAGCAGCTTGGAGGGATTGAAGCGTGGGAGGTCCGAGACAGATACGCAGTATTTT
TRBJ1-2	TRBD1	many	TRBV7-8	CASSRTGVGYGYTF	TGTGCCAGCAGCAGGACAGGGGTTGGCTATGGCTACACCTTC
TRBJ2-2	NA	many	TRBV6-1	CASRKNTGELFF	TGTGCCAGCAGAAAGAACACCGGGGAGCTGTTTTTT
TRBJ2-7	NA	NA	TRBV30	CAWSEQNEQYF	TGTGCCTGGAGTGAACAGAACGAGCAGTACTTC
TRBJ1-4	NA	NA	TRBV6-1	CASSQDGTSNEKLFF	TGTGCCAGCAGTCAAGACGGGACAAGTAATGAAAAACTGTTTTTT
TRBJ2-5	NA	many	TRBV7-9	CASSHSTQETQYF	TGTGCCAGCAGCCACAGCACCCAAGAGACCCAGTACTTC
TRBJ2-7	NA	NA	TRBV6-5	CASSYSTGYEQYF	TGTGCCAGCAGTTACTCGACAGGCTACGAGCAGTACTTC
TRBJ2-6	NA	many	TRBV6-1	CATREAGANVLTF	TGTGCCACCCGGGAAGCTGGGGCCAACGTCCTGACTTTC